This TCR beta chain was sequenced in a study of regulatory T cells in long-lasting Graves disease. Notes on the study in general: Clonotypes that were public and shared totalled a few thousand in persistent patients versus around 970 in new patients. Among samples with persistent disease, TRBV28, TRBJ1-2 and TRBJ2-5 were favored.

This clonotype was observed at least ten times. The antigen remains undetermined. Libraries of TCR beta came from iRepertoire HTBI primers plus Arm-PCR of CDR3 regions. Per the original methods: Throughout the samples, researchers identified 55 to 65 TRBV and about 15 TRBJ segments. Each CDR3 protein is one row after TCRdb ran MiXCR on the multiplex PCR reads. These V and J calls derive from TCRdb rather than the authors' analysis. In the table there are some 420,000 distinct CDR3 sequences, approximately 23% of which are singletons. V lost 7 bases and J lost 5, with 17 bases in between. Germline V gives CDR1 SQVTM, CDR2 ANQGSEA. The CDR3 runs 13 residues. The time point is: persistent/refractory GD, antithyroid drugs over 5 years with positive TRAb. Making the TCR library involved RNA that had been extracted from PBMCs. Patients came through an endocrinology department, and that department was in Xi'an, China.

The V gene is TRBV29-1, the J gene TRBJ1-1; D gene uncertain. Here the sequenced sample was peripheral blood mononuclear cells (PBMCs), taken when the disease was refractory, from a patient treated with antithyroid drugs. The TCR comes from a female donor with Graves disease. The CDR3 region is CSARPLLGTEAFF. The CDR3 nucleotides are TGCAGCGCTCGGCCCCTCCTAGGGACTGAAGCTTTCTTT. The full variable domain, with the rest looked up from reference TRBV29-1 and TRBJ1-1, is SAVISQKPSRDICQRGTSLTIQCQVDSQVTMMFWYRQQPGQSLTLIATANQGSEATYESGFVIDKFPISRPNLTFSTLTVSNMSPEDSSIYLCSARPLLGTEAFFGQGTRLTVV.